Listed below are T cell receptor beta chains from one sample, sequenced in a study of T cell repertoires in cytomegalovirus infection. TCRdb used MiXCR to reprocess the reads, holding one entry per CDR3 protein. The table shows more than 150,000 distinct CDR3 sequences, with 25% to 30% occurring only once. The sample taken for sequencing was PBMCs. All receptors come from a human donor in good health (CMV status not recorded). Some clones in this sample may be carry-over from other donors' samples. The CDR3 runs from the conserved cysteine through the conserved F or W. A D gene is named only where the DNA matches it firmly. Rows may omit the clone size; those that give it use once, few, many or a size class.

J gene	D gene	clone size	V gene	CDR3 protein	CDR3 DNA
TRBJ2-5	-	few	TRBV11-2	CASSFLGRLETQYF	TGTGCCAGCAGCTTTCTCGGCAGACTAGAGACCCAGTACTTC
TRBJ2-7	TRBD1	few	TRBV29-1	CSVWTGTNYEQYF	TGCAGCGTTTGGACAGGGACCAACTACGAGCAGTACTTC
TRBJ1-2	-	once	TRBV7-2	CASSLGQTTDGYTF	TGTGCCAGCAGCTTAGGCCAGACAACCGATGGCTACACCTTC
TRBJ2-3	TRBD2	few	TRBV7-9	CASSLAGGPDTDTQYF	TGTGCCAGCAGCTTGGCGGGGGGCCCGGACACAGATACGCAGTATTTT
TRBJ1-5	-	few	TRBV5-6	CASSLGGRGQPQHF	TGTGCCAGCAGCTTGGGGGGAAGGGGTCAGCCCCAGCATTTT
TRBJ2-2	-	-	TRBV7-2	CASSLDLSGRELFF	TGTGCCAGCAGCTTAGACCTGTCTGGGCGGGAGCTGTTTTTT
TRBJ2-1	TRBD2	many	TRBV29-1	CSAGTSGEGEQFF	TGCAGCGCCGGGACTAGCGGGGAGGGTGAGCAGTTCTTC
TRBJ2-1	TRBD1	-	TRBV3-1	CASSQGRGQRGEQFF	TGTGCCAGCAGCCAAGGAAGGGGGCAAAGGGGTGAGCAGTTCTTC
TRBJ2-5	-	-	TRBV7-9	CASSLAISTGQETQYF	TGTGCCAGCAGCTTAGCGATCTCGACAGGCCAAGAGACCCAGTACTTC
TRBJ2-1	-	-	TRBV20-1	CSASPPPDTTNEKQFF	TGCAGTGCTAGTCCCCCTCCTGACACGACGAATGAAAAGCAGTTCTTC
TRBJ2-7	TRBD1	few	TRBV6-2/TRBV6-3	CASSYPRTGGAEQYF	TGTGCCAGCAGTTACCCAAGGACAGGGGGCGCCGAGCAGTACTTC
TRBJ1-1	-	-	TRBV7-3	CASSLNGGGEGTEAFF	TGTGCCAGCAGCTTAAATGGGGGGGGGGAGGGCACTGAAGCTTTCTTT
TRBJ2-7	-	-	TRBV4-2	CASSQGTRLLLPHEQYF	TGTGCCAGCAGCCAGGGTACGAGACTTTTATTACCCCACGAGCAGTACTTC
TRBJ2-3	-	few	TRBV7-2	CASSIDHTDTQYF	TGTGCCAGCAGCATCGACCACACAGATACGCAGTATTTT
TRBJ1-2	-	few	TRBV7-2	CASSSSLEAYGYTF	TGTGCCAGCAGCTCCTCCCTTGAAGCCTATGGCTACACCTTC
TRBJ2-6	-	few	TRBV5-4	CASSLAGGAGANVLTF	TGTGCCAGCAGCTTGGCGGGGGGCGCGGGGGCCAACGTCCTGACTTTC
TRBJ2-1	TRBD1	-	TRBV3-1	CASSADRAINEQFF	TGTGCCAGCAGCGCGGACAGGGCAATCAATGAGCAGTTCTTC
TRBJ1-2	-	-	TRBV4-1	CASSLNLDRSYGYTF	TGCGCCAGCAGCCTCAACCTAGACAGGTCCTATGGCTACACCTTC
TRBJ1-5	-	-	TRBV20-1	CSARNTGKGNQPQHF	TGCAGTGCTAGAAACACAGGGAAGGGCAATCAGCCCCAGCATTTT
TRBJ2-7	-	-	TRBV7-2	CDSSLGALSYEQYF	TGTGACAGCAGCCTGGGGGCTCTCTCCTACGAGCAGTACTTC
TRBJ2-1	-	many	TRBV7-2	CASSLAGDYNEQFF	TGTGCCAGCAGCTTAGCGGGGGACTACAATGAGCAGTTCTTC
TRBJ1-1	TRBD1	few	TRBV5-4	CASSPDRDAEAFF	TGTGCCAGCAGCCCTGACAGGGACGCTGAAGCTTTCTTT
TRBJ1-5	-	-	TRBV6-2/TRBV6-3	CASSYSQNQPQHF	TGTGCCAGCAGTTACTCTCAAAATCAGCCCCAGCATTTT
TRBJ1-2	TRBD1	few	TRBV7-6	CASSVGTGYDSYGYTF	TGTGCCAGCAGCGTCGGGACAGGGTATGACAGCTATGGCTACACCTTC
TRBJ1-2	-	-	TRBV10-3	CAISESGGGYTF	TGTGCCATCAGTGAGTCAGGGGGTGGCTACACCTTC
TRBJ1-6	-	many	TRBV11-2	CASSSGGLQPLHF	TGTGCCAGCAGCTCAGGAGGTCTTCAACCCCTCCACTTT
TRBJ2-1	-	few	TRBV5-1	CASSSGLRGGARNEQFF	TGCGCCAGCAGCTCCGGCCTTAGAGGGGGGGCCCGAAATGAGCAGTTCTTC
TRBJ2-7	TRBD1	-	TRBV19	CASSIVGGSISYEQYF	TGTGCCAGTAGTATAGTAGGGGGCAGCATCTCCTACGAGCAGTACTTC
TRBJ2-5	-	-	TRBV29-1	CSVDLLQQETQYF	TGCAGCGTTGATCTTCTACAGCAAGAGACCCAGTACTTC
TRBJ2-2	-	-	TRBV12-3/TRBV12-4	CASSHARTGELFF	TGTGCCAGCAGCCATGCCCGAACCGGGGAGCTGTTTTTT
TRBJ2-6	TRBD1	-	TRBV12-3/TRBV12-4	CASSPQGAGANVLTF	TGTGCCAGCAGTCCTCAGGGGGCTGGGGCCAACGTCCTGACTTTC
TRBJ1-4	-	many	TRBV7-6	CASSLLTGQSFLNEKLFF	TGTGCCAGCAGCTTGTTAACCGGACAGTCCTTCTTGAATGAAAAACTGTTTTTT
TRBJ1-4	TRBD1	-	TRBV15	CATSDGTGDEKLFF	TGTGCCACCAGCGACGGGACAGGGGACGAAAAACTGTTTTTT
TRBJ2-2	-	-	TRBV10-3	CAISDQLQRDGELFF	TGTGCCATCAGTGACCAGCTCCAACGCGACGGGGAGCTGTTTTTT
TRBJ2-5	-	-	TRBV7-6	CASSLMGQQRAQYF	TGTGCCAGCAGCTTAATGGGCCAGCAAAGGGCCCAGTACTTC
TRBJ2-7	TRBD1	-	TRBV4-1	CASSQIPGQGSYEQYF	TGCGCCAGCAGCCAAATCCCGGGACAGGGATCCTACGAGCAGTACTTC
TRBJ1-5	-	-	TRBV6-1	CASSFAGLDQPQHF	TGTGCCAGCAGTTTCGCCGGATTGGATCAGCCCCAGCATTTT
TRBJ1-5	TRBD1	many	TRBV12-3/TRBV12-4	CASRAGTGDSNQPQHF	TGTGCCAGCAGAGCCGGGACAGGCGATAGCAATCAGCCCCAGCATTTT
TRBJ2-7	-	-	TRBV6-4	CASTYGAQQYF	TGTGCCAGCACCTACGGGGCCCAACAGTACTTC
TRBJ1-3	-	-	TRBV11-2	CASSHPSSGNTIYF	TGTGCCAGCAGCCACCCGAGCTCTGGAAACACCATATATTTT
TRBJ1-1	-	many	TRBV20-1	CSARSAKVLNTEAFF	TGCAGTGCTAGGTCAGCGAAGGTGCTGAACACTGAAGCTTTCTTT
TRBJ1-2	TRBD1	few	TRBV14	CASSQWDRGRDFDYGYTF	TGTGCCAGCAGCCAGTGGGACAGGGGAAGGGATTTTGACTATGGCTACACCTTC
TRBJ2-1	TRBD2	many	TRBV5-1	CASSFGTSGNNEQFF	TGCGCCAGCAGCTTCGGGACTAGCGGTAACAATGAGCAGTTCTTC
TRBJ2-2	TRBD2	few	TRBV5-4	CASSLLAASNTGELFF	TGTGCCAGCAGCCTGCTAGCGGCCTCCAACACCGGGGAGCTGTTTTTT
TRBJ1-1	-	few	TRBV7-3	CASSLNPGMNTEAFF	TGTGCCAGCAGCTTAAACCCAGGGATGAACACTGAAGCTTTCTTT
TRBJ2-5	-	-	TRBV19	CASSIESSPNRETQYF	TGTGCCAGTAGTATAGAGTCCAGCCCGAATCGGGAGACCCAGTACTTC
TRBJ2-5	TRBD2	-	TRBV10-3	CAISRGGMGETQYF	TGTGCCATCAGCCGGGGGGGCATGGGAGAGACCCAGTACTTC
TRBJ1-5	-	many	TRBV12-3/TRBV12-4	CASSEQPPGAQHF	TGTGCCAGCAGCGAACAACCTCCCGGGGCCCAGCATTTT
TRBJ2-3	TRBD2	many	TRBV5-1	CASSLAGGASRTDTQYF	TGCGCCAGCAGCTTGGCGGGGGGGGCCTCGCGCACAGATACGCAGTATTTT
TRBJ1-6	-	few	TRBV12-3/TRBV12-4	CASSPDIRSPLHF	TGTGCCAGCAGCCCAGATATTAGGTCACCCCTCCACTTT
TRBJ1-6	-	many	TRBV7-2	CASSLGSSYNSPLHF	TGTGCCAGCAGCTTAGGTAGCTCCTATAATTCACCCCTCCACTTT
TRBJ2-3	TRBD2	-	TRBV4-2	CASSQDGLAGGRGLQYF	TGTGCCAGCAGCCAAGATGGACTAGCGGGGGGCCGCGGGTTACAGTATTTT